Below, one TCR beta chain is given with its context. The target antigen is unknown. The sample is drawn from a study of T cell responses to AZD1222 COVID-19 vaccine. Study observations and caveats: Most donors were white British, females outnumbered males, and clonal diversity was possibly underestimated. Spike as a whole was targeted by vaccine-associated CD4 TCRs, dominant at 160-218 and 743-854.

Sequencing was performed with immunoSEQ multiplex PCR; in TCRdb, only in-frame clones are kept and a portion is missing. The sample contains over 95,000 clones, 87% of which appear only once. The CDR3 runs to 14 residues. The J segment lost 4 bases and the V segment lost 3 bases, leaving 5 bases of the junction unmatched. From germline, CDR1 is SGHRS and CDR2 YFSETQ. This sequence originates from an adult in good health. J is TRBJ2-5 and V is TRBV5-1; 8 nucleotides match TRBD1. The sample in question was peripheral blood, obtained on day 0 of AZD1222 vaccination. CDR3 amino acids: CASSSTGGIETQYF. DNA for the CDR3: TGCGCCAGCAGCTCAACAGGGGGAATAGAGACCCAGTACTTC.